The 32 T cell receptor beta chains below all came from one sample that was sequenced in a study of shared clonotypes between healthy human individuals. The data were produced by immunoSEQ multiplex PCR, yet TCRdb's version contains in-frame clones alone and is incomplete. The sample contains hundreds of thousands of clones, 73% of which appear only once. The sequenced sample consisted of memory CD4+ T cells sorted from blood. Indicated subset: CD45RA-negative fraction. All receptors come from a woman aged 25 to 45 in good health.

This clone has at least ten counts. The V gene is TRBV6-6, the J gene TRBJ1-5, with D possibly being TRBD1 (5 bases). The V gene's germline CDR1 is MNHNY and CDR2 SVGAGI (reference sequence). The CDR3 is 16 residues long. V was clipped by 5 bases and J by 0 bases, with 14 bases between them. DNA for the CDR3: TGTGCCAGCAGTCGAAAGACAGTTACTAGCAATCAGCCCCAGCATTTT. As protein: CASSRKTVTSNQPQHF.

The chain links TRBV25-1 to TRBJ2-1, with D possibly TRBD2 on 5 matching bases. This CDR3 has 14 residues. Trimming took off 5 bases at V and 5 bases at J, with 13 bases between the two ends. Germline CDR1 MGHDK, CDR2 SYGVNS. Here the CDR3 DNA reads TGTGCCAGCAGTAGACCCGAGGGTAACAATGAGCAGTTCTTC. It is translated as CASSRPEGNNEQFF. Complete variable domain (other parts from reference TRBV25-1 and TRBJ2-1): EADIYQTPRYLVIGTGKKITLECSQTMGHDKMYWYQQDPGMELHLIHYSYGVNSTEKGDLSSESTVSRIRTEHFPLTLESARPSHTSQYLCASSRPEGNNEQFFGPGTRLTVL.

V is TRBV5-1 and J is TRBJ2-7; 8 bases match TRBD1. The CDR3 contains 13 residues. V was pared by 1 base and J by 5 bases, with 2 bases of the junction left unmatched. Germline V lookup: CDR1 SGHRS, CDR2 YFSETQ. The CDR3 bases are TGCGCCAGCAGCTTGAACAGGGGGAACGAGCAGTACTTC. It translates to CASSLNRGNEQYF.

The chain couples TRBV29-1 to TRBJ2-3; 7 bases match TRBD2. The CDR3 spans 13 residues. V shed 7 bases, J shed 0 bases, and the junction held 4 bases outside the gene matches. The germline V gene encodes CDR1 SQVTM and CDR2 ANQGSEA. CDR3 in DNA: TGCAGCGCGCTTAGCGGGAGCACAGATACGCAGTATTTT. This encodes CSALSGSTDTQYF.

Worth noting for this clone: Other DNA sequences in this specimen translate into the identical CDR3. The V and J genes are TRBV4-1 and TRBJ2-5; D might be TRBD1 (5 bases). Trimming left V 2 bases short and J 4 bases short, with 5 bases between. CDR3 length: 12 amino acids. Germline CDR1 is MGHRA and CDR2 is YSYEKL. For the CDR3, the DNA is TGCGCCAGCAGCCAAAGGGGAGAGACCCAGTACTTC. This sequence encodes CASSQRGETQYF.

The gene calls are TRBV30 and TRBJ2-7, with D possibly being TRBD1 or TRBD2 (6 bases each). Trimming took off 6 bases at V and 2 bases at J, with 17 bases between the two ends. This CDR3 has 14 residues. Looked up from germline, CDR1 is GTSNPN and CDR2 is SVGIG (reference sequence). CDR3 coding DNA: TGTGCCTGTACGGGGGCAGAAATACCCTACGAGCAGTACTTC. Translating it yields CACTGAEIPYEQYF.

This chain connects TRBV10-2 to TRBJ2-1; 9 nucleotides line up with TRBD2. Germline CDR1 reads WSHSY; CDR2 reads SAAADI. V was pared by 4 bases and J by 7 bases, with 8 bases of the junction left unmatched. The CDR3 is made up of 15 amino acids. In DNA, the CDR3 is TGCGCCAGCAGTGCCAGACTAGCGGAGGGGAATGAGCAGTTCTTC. Translating it yields CASSARLAEGNEQFF.

The chain couples TRBV6-6 to TRBJ1-1, with D uncertain. The CDR3 extends over 13 amino acids. V lost 5 bases, J lost 6 bases, and 13 bases lay in between. The germline V gene has CDR1 MNHNY and CDR2 SVGAGI (reference sequence). CDR3 coding DNA: TGTGCCAGCAGTCCATACCTCACAGCTGAAGCTTTCTTT. This sequence encodes CASSPYLTAEAFF.

This clone was detected once. This chain joins TRBV27 and TRBJ2-7; no firm D call. V was clipped by 2 bases and J by 5 bases, with 10 bases between them. Germline assignment: CDR1 MNHEY and CDR2 SMNVEV (reference sequence). The CDR3 runs 13 residues. Here the CDR3 reads CASSLTRVHEQYF. CDR3 sequence (DNA): TGTGCCAGCAGTTTAACTCGGGTCCACGAGCAGTACTTC.

The V and J genes are TRBV5-1 and TRBJ2-4, with TRBD1 as a possible D gene (6 bases). V lost 0 bases and J lost 9, with 13 bases in between. Germline CDR1 SGHRS, CDR2 YFSETQ. This CDR3 is 14 amino acids long. The CDR3 DNA reads as TGCGCCAGCAGCTTGGCTTTGCAGGGGAGCATTCAGTACTTC. This sequence encodes CASSLALQGSIQYF.

The V gene is TRBV7-2, the J gene TRBJ2-7; 9 nucleotides line up with TRBD2. Germline CDR1 is SGHTA and CDR2 is FQGNSA. The CDR3 is 15 amino acids. Unmatched junction bases numbered 7, after V lost 5 bases and J lost 2 bases. The CDR3 DNA reads as TGTGCCAGCAGCATTAATAGCGGGGGAGCCTACGAGCAGTACTTC. As protein: CASSINSGGAYEQYF.

This clone has only a few counts. The chain couples TRBV7-6 to TRBJ2-2; maybe TRBD2 (6 bases). CDR1 SGHVS and CDR2 FNYEAQ come from the germline V gene. This CDR3 is built from 17 residues. V shed 5 bases and J shed 8 bases, with 24 bases lying between them. CDR3 amino acids: CASSGPRLDGEEGELFF. In DNA form, the CDR3 reads TGTGCCAGCAGCGGACCCCGACTAGACGGGGAAGAGGGGGAGCTGTTTTTT.

This clone turned up a few times. Here the CDR3 reads CASSLGGPQESIQYF. In DNA form, the CDR3 reads TGTGCCAGCAGCTTAGGGGGCCCACAGGAAAGCATTCAGTACTTC. The chain uses TRBV7-2 and TRBJ2-4; tentative D call: TRBD1 (5 bases). CDR1 is SGHTA and CDR2 is FQGNSA in the germline V gene. Trimming stripped 1 base from V and 9 bases from J, with 16 bases between. This CDR3 contains 15 residues.

V is TRBV2 and J is TRBJ1-5; a weak D match, TRBD1 (5 bases). Germline CDR1 and CDR2: SNHLY and FYNNEI. Trimming removed 7 bases at V and 0 bases at J, with 10 bases between. The CDR3 extends over 14 amino acids. The CDR3 sequence: CASKNRSSNQPQHF. The CDR3 nucleotides read TGTGCCAGCAAGAACAGGAGTAGCAATCAGCCCCAGCATTTT.

J is TRBJ2-2 and V is TRBV5-4; the D gene is possibly TRBD2 (6 bases). Deletions cut 0 bases from V and 4 bases from J, with 16 bases between. CDR3 length: 17 residues. The V gene's germline CDR1 is SGHNT and CDR2 YYREEE (reference sequence). As DNA, the CDR3 is TGTGCCAGCAGCTTGGTGTTCGTGGGGGAGGCCACCGGGGAGCTGTTTTTT. As protein: CASSLVFVGEATGELFF.

About this clone: The same CDR3 arises from other DNA sequences in this sample as well. The J gene is TRBJ2-3, the V gene TRBV5-1; TRBD2 agrees at 8 bases. Germline trimming cut 0 bases from V and 1 base from J; bases unmatched to any gene: 1. The length of the CDR3 is 15 residues. Germline CDR1 and CDR2: SGHRS and YFSETQ. CDR3 loop: CASSLAGGGTDTQYF. The CDR3 DNA reads as TGCGCCAGCAGCTTGGCGGGAGGGGGCACAGATACGCAGTATTTT.

This chain joins TRBV10-2 and TRBJ2-7; D assignment may be TRBD1 or TRBD2 (5 bases each). The CDR3 contains 14 residues. V lost 6 bases and J lost 4, with 16 bases in between. Germline V CDR1 and CDR2: WSHSY, SAAADI. CDR3 region: CASRGDGWEYEQYF. CDR3 nucleotide sequence: TGCGCCAGCAGGGGGGACGGATGGGAGTACGAGCAGTACTTC.

The chain employs TRBV2 and TRBJ2-7; the match to TRBD2 covers 12 bases. J gave up 5 bases and V 7 bases, and 9 bases lay outside the gene matches. This CDR3 contains 15 residues. CDR1 and CDR2 from the germline V gene are SNHLY and FYNNEI. For the CDR3, the DNA is TGTGCCAGCAAGAGACTAGCGGGAGTATCCCACGAGCAGTACTTC. Protein product: CASKRLAGVSHEQYF.

The chain recombines TRBV6-1 with TRBJ2-1; 8 bases fit TRBD2. There are 17 residues in the CDR3. V shed 1 base, J shed 4 bases, and the junction held 9 bases outside the gene matches. Germline loops: CDR1 MNHNS, CDR2 SASEGT. CDR3 region: CASSEEAGGLLYNEQFF. The CDR3, as DNA: TGTGCCAGCAGTGAAGAGGCGGGAGGCCTCTTATACAATGAGCAGTTCTTC.

The chain is built from TRBV2 and TRBJ1-5; 7 bases are a match to TRBD1. Germline CDR1 SNHLY, CDR2 FYNNEI. V shed 3 bases, J shed 3 bases, and the junction held 8 bases outside the gene matches. This CDR3 contains 16 residues. CDR3 loop: CASSDVGGAFNQPQHF. The CDR3 DNA reads as TGTGCCAGCAGTGACGTAGGGGGCGCGTTCAATCAGCCCCAGCATTTT.

A remark on this clone: Within the sample, other DNA sequences also encode this same CDR3. This chain connects TRBV6-5 to TRBJ2-2, with D possibly being TRBD1 or TRBD2 (5 bases each). The V end was cut by 0 bases, the J end by 5 bases, with 7 bases between. This CDR3 region has 14 residues. Germline V gene lookup returns CDR1 MNHEY and CDR2 SVGAGI. Here the CDR3 DNA reads TGTGCCAGCAGTTACTCGAGGGGTACCGGGGAGCTGTTTTTT. Protein product: CASSYSRGTGELFF.

The chain uses TRBV5-4 and TRBJ1-1; D is uncertain. CDR3 size: 12 residues. Germline V gene lookup returns CDR1 SGHNT and CDR2 YYREEE (reference sequence). V lost 3 bases, J lost 3 bases, and 6 bases lay in between. This CDR3 reads CASSSLDTEAFF. As DNA, the CDR3 is TGTGCCAGCAGCTCGTTGGACACTGAAGCTTTCTTT. The variable domain in full, completed from reference TRBV5-4 and TRBJ1-1, reads ETGVTQSPTHLIKTRGQQVTLRCSSQSGHNTVSWYQQALGQGPQFIFQYYREEENGRGNFPPRFSGLQFPNYSSELNVNALELDDSALYLCASSSLDTEAFFGQGTRLTVV.

This rearrangement joins TRBV5-1 to TRBJ1-3, with 7 bases identical to TRBD1. Trimming cost V 4 bases and J 4 bases; bases outside gene matches: 5. Looked up from germline, CDR1 is SGHRS and CDR2 is YFSETQ. The CDR3 totals 14 residues. CDR3 amino acids: CASSPGQDGNTIYF. CDR3 bases: TGCGCCAGCAGCCCAGGACAGGACGGAAACACCATATATTTT.

The J gene is TRBJ2-2, the V gene TRBV18; the match to TRBD2 covers 10 bases. In germline, CDR1 is KGHSH, CDR2 LQKENI. The CDR3 covers 15 residues. V dropped 3 bases and J dropped 6; count of bases not matched to a gene: 4. CDR3 sequence (DNA): TGTGCCAGCTCACCTCTAGCGGGGGACGCCGGGGAGCTGTTTTTT. This codes for CASSPLAGDAGELFF.

J is TRBJ2-1 and V is TRBV5-4; weak D call: TRBD2 (5 bases). This CDR3 comprises 13 residues. Germline CDR1 is SGHNT and CDR2 is YYREEE (reference sequence). V shed 2 bases and J shed 3 bases, with 6 bases lying between them. The DNA for the CDR3 is TGTGCCAGCAGCTTAACTAGCTACAATGAGCAGTTCTTC. Amino acid sequence: CASSLTSYNEQFF.

This clone was seen only once. The chain joins TRBV19 to TRBJ1-4; D is unclear. Germline V gene lookup returns CDR1 LNHDA and CDR2 SQIVND (reference sequence). Trimming cost V 3 bases and J 3 bases, with 11 bases left between them. The CDR3 totals 15 residues. The CDR3 reads CASSIAGLANEKLFF. DNA for the CDR3: TGTGCCAGTAGTATCGCGGGCCTAGCTAATGAAAAACTGTTTTTT. Filled out from reference TRBV19 and TRBJ1-4, the complete variable domain reads DGGITQSPKYLFRKEGQNVTLSCEQNLNHDAMYWYRQDPGQGLRLIYYSQIVNDFQKGDIAEGYSVSREKKESFPLTVTSAQKNPTAFYLCASSIAGLANEKLFFGSGTQLSVL.

The J gene is TRBJ2-5, the V gene TRBV7-9; D gene uncertain. The J call may be incorrect, as the DNA end agrees better with TRBJ2-7. This CDR3 region has 13 residues. Germline loops: CDR1 SEHNR, CDR2 FQNEAQ (reference sequence). The CDR3: CASSLGSEYEQYF. The CDR3 nucleotides read TGTGCCAGCAGCTTAGGGTCGGAATACGAGCAGTACTTC.

This chain connects TRBV29-1 to TRBJ1-5, with D perhaps TRBD1 (6 bases). This CDR3 spans 14 amino acids. Between the trimmed V and J ends, which lost 4 bases and 1 base, there was a span of 11 bases. Germline values: CDR1 SQVTM, CDR2 ANQGSEA. The CDR3 protein is CSVAGRGSNQPQHF. Written as DNA, the CDR3 is TGCAGCGTTGCAGGCAGGGGCAGCAATCAGCCCCAGCATTTT.

V usage is TRBV19 and J usage is TRBJ2-3; D is ambiguous. The CDR3 is 13 amino acids. V lost 3 bases, J lost 6 bases, and 10 bases lay in between. CDR1 and CDR2 from the germline V gene are LNHDA and SQIVND (reference sequence). CDR3: CASSIPQVDTQYF. The CDR3 DNA reads as TGTGCCAGTAGTATCCCCCAAGTGGATACGCAGTATTTT.

This chain uses TRBV15 with TRBJ2-7; 7 bases fit TRBD1. This CDR3 region has 15 residues. CDR1 is LNHNV, CDR2 YYDKDF, per germline (reference sequence). Trimming took 0 bases from V and 2 from J; bases not matched to a gene: 4. The CDR3: CATSRDPTGAYEQYF. The CDR3, as DNA: TGTGCCACCAGCAGAGACCCTACAGGGGCCTACGAGCAGTACTTC.

This clone came up a few times. J is TRBJ2-5 and V is TRBV7-9; 7 bases are shared with TRBD1. The V and J ends lost 5 bases and 7 bases, in that order; junction bases with no gene match: 7. CDR3 length: 13 amino acids. In germline, CDR1 is SEHNR, CDR2 FQNEAQ (reference sequence). CDR3 DNA: TGTGCCAGCAGCACGACAGGGTCATTGACCCAGTACTTC. Its translation is CASSTTGSLTQYF. Drawing the rest from reference TRBV7-9 and TRBJ2-5, the complete variable domain is DTGVSQNPRHKITKRGQNVTFRCDPISEHNRLYWYRQTLGQGPEFLTYFQNEAQLEKSRLLSDRFSAERPKGSFSTLEIQRTEQGDSAMYLCASSTTGSLTQYFGPGTRLLVL.

In this sample, this clone turned up once. The rearrangement joins TRBV19 to TRBJ2-2, with 7 bases identical to TRBD1. Germline V gives CDR1 LNHDA, CDR2 SQIVND (reference sequence). Unmatched junction bases numbered 3, after V lost 1 base and J lost 4 bases. CDR3 length: 15 amino acids. The CDR3 loop reads CASSIAPGGTGELFF. The CDR3 nucleotides are TGTGCCAGTAGTATAGCCCCAGGGGGCACCGGGGAGCTGTTTTTT. Looking up the rest from reference TRBV19 and TRBJ2-2 gives the full variable domain: DGGITQSPKYLFRKEGQNVTLSCEQNLNHDAMYWYRQDPGQGLRLIYYSQIVNDFQKGDIAEGYSVSREKKESFPLTVTSAQKNPTAFYLCASSIAPGGTGELFFGEGSRLTVL.